This T cell receptor (beta chain) was recorded in a study of long-term antiretroviral therapy in people with HIV. Researchers ran immunoSEQ v3.0 at survey level. Libraries were prepared by immunoSEQ multiplex PCR; TCRdb keeps only in-frame clonotypes and omits some of them. Counted here are under 20,000 clones, 70% to 90% occurring once; the ten biggest clones make up 4.5%. V lost 3 bases, J lost 2 bases, and 10 bases lay in between. Germline V gene lookup returns CDR1 MDHEN and CDR2 SYDVKM. The CDR3 is 14 residues long. Study-wide findings and caveats: Repertoire dominance by clones expanded before ART was seen at all time points.

As concerns this clone: Its specificity is unknown.

In the United States, treatment was given to all participants with HIV. The V and J genes are TRBV28 and TRBJ2-5; D might be TRBD2 (6 bases). The clonotype originates from a man aged 18 to 29 with HIV. This specimen was unsorted PBMCs, taken 0.1 years before starting antiretroviral therapy. In DNA form, the CDR3 reads TGTGCCAGCAGTTTTCGGGGAGGTCAAGAGACCCAGTACTTC. Translation gives CASSFRGGQETQYF.